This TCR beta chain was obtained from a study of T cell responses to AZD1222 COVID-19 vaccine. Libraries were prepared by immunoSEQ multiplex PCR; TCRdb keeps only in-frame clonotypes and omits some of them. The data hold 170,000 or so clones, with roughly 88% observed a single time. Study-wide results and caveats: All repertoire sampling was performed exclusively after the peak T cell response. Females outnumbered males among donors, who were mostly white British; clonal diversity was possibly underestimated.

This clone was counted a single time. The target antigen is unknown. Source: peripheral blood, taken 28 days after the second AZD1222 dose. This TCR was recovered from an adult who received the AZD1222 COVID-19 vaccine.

CDR3 DNA: TGTGCCAGCCGTAGTCGACTCAACGCAGATACGCAGTATTTT. Its protein is CASRSRLNADTQYF. The chain joins TRBV2 to TRBJ2-3; D call uncertain. The CDR3 runs 14 residues. Germline CDR1 is SNHLY and CDR2 is FYNNEI. V shed 8 bases and J shed 4 bases, with 16 bases lying between them.